This T cell receptor beta chain stems from a study of cytomegalovirus exposure and HLA in healthy donors. About this clone: Its matching antigen is unknown.

The PCR ran on 60 Vbeta and 13 Jbeta primers. The table came from immunoSEQ multiplex PCR; TCRdb's copy has only in-frame clones and leaves some out. The sample has around 200,000 clones, roughly four fifths seen once; the top ten hold 3.1%. Study results and caveats: A later analysis found most CMV-associated TCR beta chains apparently HLA-restricted. Compared with the roughly 700-donor mean, an Asian-associated ancestry cluster reportedly had fewer N-insertions, according to a later analysis.

This CDR3 has 16 residues. Between the trimmed V and J ends, which lost 2 bases and 4 bases, there was a span of 17 bases. Germline V gene lookup returns CDR1 MNHEY and CDR2 SVGAGI. The receptor was isolated from a woman aged 25 to 45 in good health and CMV-seropositive. V is TRBV6-5 and J is TRBJ2-5; possibly TRBD2 for D (6 bases). Sample: PBMCs. CDR3 DNA sequence: TGTGCCAGCAGTTACCGTAGCGGCCCGGGGCGAGAGACCCAGTACTTC. Its protein is CASSYRSGPGRETQYF.